Listed here is a single T cell receptor beta chain. This record comes from a study of blood T cell repertoires in COVID-19. Overall study: Both acute and convalescent COVID-19 samples were obtained from the United States, Italy and Spain. Sources were T cells, B-cell-depleted T cells, or PBMCs; the material itself was cDNA or gDNA.

V was shortened by 6 bases and J by 3 bases, with 11 bases between the two germline ends. This CDR3 has 14 residues. CDR1 and CDR2 from the germline V gene are KGHDR and SFDVKD. Per the authors' pipeline: The assay estimated nucleated cells by amplifying reference gene primers. Clones were read by immunoSEQ multiplex PCR, and TCRdb kept only the in-frame ones, dropping some. V and J calls and clone size are copied from that table; D and trimming were computed from the DNA. Among around 120,000 clones listed, 88% were seen once. The sequenced sample consisted of peripheral blood. This sequence was found in a human donor in a cohort sampled during active COVID-19. This chain links TRBV24-1 with TRBJ1-3; no clear D. The CDR3 nucleotides read TGTGCCACCAGTCCAGGTTCTGATGGAAACACCATATATTTT. Translating gives CATSPGSDGNTIYF.